One and the same sample provided the 21 T cell receptor beta chains below, sequenced in a study of Tregs in tolerant kidney transplant recipients. Sequencing used immunoSEQ multiplex PCR; TCRdb keeps in-frame clones, though not all of them. The sample has approximately 43,000 clones; 75% to 95% are singletons. Input material: Tregs from blood. These receptors came from a human donor in good health.

This chain uses TRBV28 with TRBJ1-2, with 8 bases that match TRBD1. The CDR3 is made up of 15 amino acids. The ends lost 3 bases at V and 7 bases at J; junction bases unmatched: 10. Germline assignment: CDR1 MDHEN and CDR2 SYDVKM. The CDR3 nucleotides are TGTGCCAGCAGTTTTCGAAGGACAGGGCCTTTTGGCTACACCTTC. It codes for CASSFRRTGPFGYTF.

The chain recombines TRBV18 with TRBJ1-1; D unresolved. The V end was cut by 2 bases, the J end by 7 bases, with 8 bases between. From germline, CDR1 is KGHSH and CDR2 LQKENI. The CDR3 is 12 residues long. Here the CDR3 DNA reads TGTGCCAGCTCACCAAGGGCTCTTGAAGCTTTCTTT. Translation gives CASSPRALEAFF. The complete variable domain, with remaining parts taken from reference TRBV18 and TRBJ1-1, reads NAGVMQNPRHLVRRRGQEARLRCSPMKGHSHVYWYRQLPEEGLKFMVYLQKENIIDESGMPKERFSAEFPKEGPSILRIQQVVRGDSAAYFCASSPRALEAFFGQGTRLTVV.

The chain recombines TRBV5-1 with TRBJ1-2; perhaps TRBD1 as D (6 bases). Germline values: CDR1 SGHRS, CDR2 YFSETQ. The CDR3 contains 15 residues. The V end lost 0 bases, the J end lost 6 bases, and 15 bases lay between the germline ends. The CDR3 DNA sequence: TGCGCCAGCAGCTTGGACGGGGGGCGCCTGGATGGCTACACCTTC. Protein: CASSLDGGRLDGYTF.

V and J are TRBV29-1 and TRBJ2-2; D call uncertain. Germline CDR1 reads SQVTM; CDR2 reads ANQGSEA. This CDR3 contains 12 residues. V gave up 5 bases and J gave up 6 bases, with 10 bases separating them. In nucleotides, the CDR3 is TGCAGCGTTCCCACTATATCCGGGGAGCTGTTTTTT. Protein: CSVPTISGELFF.

This chain connects TRBV7-8 to TRBJ1-5; TRBD1 matches 9 bases. The CDR3 contains 15 residues. The germline V gene encodes CDR1 SGHVS and CDR2 FQNEAQ. The ends lost 2 bases at V and 7 bases at J; junction bases unmatched: 6. The CDR3 here is CASSLWTGVGQPQHF. CDR3 DNA: TGTGCCAGCAGCTTATGGACAGGGGTCGGACAGCCCCAGCATTTT.

The V gene is TRBV7-8, the J gene TRBJ1-5; D is uncertain. Germline V gene lookup returns CDR1 SGHVS and CDR2 FQNEAQ. The CDR3 sequence is 13 residues long. Trimming took 5 bases from V and 3 from J, leaving 8 bases between them. The CDR3 sequence is CASSPLLNQPQHF. CDR3 in DNA: TGTGCCAGCAGCCCACTGCTCAATCAGCCCCAGCATTTT.

The chain links TRBV5-1 to TRBJ1-1; possible D gene TRBD1, 5 bases. Germline V gene lookup returns CDR1 SGHRS and CDR2 YFSETQ. The V end lost 3 bases, the J end lost 1 base, and 16 bases lay between the germline ends. The CDR3 runs 16 residues. CDR3 sequence (DNA): TGCGCCAGCAGCTGGGGTTTGGGTGGGGGGAACACTGAAGCTTTCTTT. Its protein product is CASSWGLGGGNTEAFF.

V gene TRBV5-1 combines with J gene TRBJ1-2; the D gene is possibly TRBD1 (6 bases). This CDR3 is 16 amino acids long. Germline V lookup: CDR1 SGHRS, CDR2 YFSETQ. The germline V and J ends were trimmed by 0 bases and 4 bases, with 16 bases remaining between them. Here the CDR3 reads CASSLGGGALSYGYTF. The CDR3 DNA reads as TGCGCCAGCAGCTTGGGTGGGGGCGCGCTGTCCTATGGCTACACCTTC.

This clone was seen only once. V gene TRBV20-1 combines with J gene TRBJ2-3; D unresolved. Trimming cost V 6 bases and J 5 bases, with 9 bases left between them. The CDR3 is 11 amino acids. Germline-derived CDR1 and CDR2 are DFQATT and SNEGSKA (reference sequence). The CDR3 is CSAPLGDTQYF. The CDR3, as DNA: TGCAGTGCCCCCTTAGGAGATACGCAGTATTTT.

V usage is TRBV5-6 and J usage is TRBJ2-1, with D tentatively TRBD1 (7 bases). CDR1 is SGHDT, CDR2 YYEEEE, per germline. The germline V and J ends were trimmed by 4 bases and 2 bases, with 13 bases remaining between them. CDR3 length: 15 residues. The CDR3 region has the DNA TGTGCCAGCAGCCGTGGAGGGGGCGCCTACAATGAGCAGTTCTTC. This codes for CASSRGGGAYNEQFF. Filled out from reference TRBV5-6 and TRBJ2-1, the complete variable domain reads DAGVTQSPTHLIKTRGQQVTLRCSPKSGHDTVSWYQQALGQGPQFIFQYYEEEERQRGNFPDRFSGHQFPNYSSELNVNALLLGDSALYLCASSRGGGAYNEQFFGPGTRLTVL.

This chain joins TRBV25-1 and TRBJ1-2; TRBD1 aligns across 11 bases. This CDR3 region has 14 residues. The junction had 0 bases not matched to a gene; V was cut back by 4 bases and J by 2 bases. Germline-derived CDR1 and CDR2 are MGHDK and SYGVNS. CDR3 in DNA: TGTGCCAGCAGTGGGGACAGGGGGAACTATGGCTACACCTTC. Its protein product is CASSGDRGNYGYTF.

The chain joins TRBV4-1 to TRBJ1-1; TRBD1 might be the D (5 bases). This CDR3 has 15 amino acids. Germline V lookup: CDR1 MGHRA, CDR2 YSYEKL. V gave up 3 bases and J gave up 5 bases, with 16 bases separating them. As DNA, the CDR3 is TGCGCCAGCAGCCACCCGGCAGGGATTAGGACTGAAGCTTTCTTT. This encodes CASSHPAGIRTEAFF.

This sequence joins TRBV19 and TRBJ2-1; D call uncertain. CDR1 is LNHDA, CDR2 SQIVND, per germline (reference sequence). The CDR3 has 17 amino acids. Trimming removed 1 base at V and 0 bases at J, with 13 bases between. DNA of the CDR3: TGTGCCAGTAGTATAGTGGGCGTCGCGAGCTCCTACAATGAGCAGTTCTTC. This translates into CASSIVGVASSYNEQFF.

The gene calls are TRBV19 and TRBJ2-6, with TRBD1 identical over 8 bases. Germline assignment: CDR1 LNHDA and CDR2 SQIVND (reference sequence). V trimming: 5 bases; J trimming: 0 bases; junction bases outside the gene matches: 9. This CDR3 contains 18 residues. The CDR3 nucleotides are TGTGCCAGTAGTGCTCCGGGACAGGCCGTCTCTGGGGCCAACGTCCTGACTTTC. It translates to CASSAPGQAVSGANVLTF.

The chain has TRBV5-4 and TRBJ2-1, with D maybe TRBD1 (7 bases). V gave up 6 bases and J gave up 3 bases, with 13 bases separating them. CDR1 and CDR2 (germline): SGHNT, YYREEE (reference sequence). This CDR3 spans 14 amino acids. The CDR3 sequence is CASTSQGGYNEQFF. In DNA, the CDR3 is TGTGCCAGCACCTCCCAGGGGGGCTACAATGAGCAGTTCTTC.

In this sample, this clone turned up a few times. The rearrangement joins TRBV7-3 to TRBJ2-3, with TRBD2 identical over 10 bases. Germline V lookup: CDR1 SGHTA, CDR2 FQGTGA. The CDR3 is made up of 16 amino acids. V lost 2 bases, J lost 6 bases, and 8 bases stayed unmatched. The CDR3 reads CASSLSRTSGLDTQYF. The CDR3 DNA reads TGTGCCAGCAGCTTATCGCGGACTAGCGGTTTGGATACGCAGTATTTT.

V is TRBV30 and J is TRBJ1-3; maybe TRBD1 (6 bases). CDR1 is GTSNPN, CDR2 SVGIG, per germline (reference sequence). This CDR3 spans 17 amino acids. V lost 2 bases and J 0 bases, leaving 17 bases between the germline ends. CDR3 loop: CAWSWGGGRISGNTIYF. In nucleotides, the CDR3 is TGTGCCTGGAGTTGGGGCGGGGGGCGAATCTCTGGAAACACCATATATTTT.

V is TRBV6-1 and J is TRBJ2-1; TRBD1 or TRBD2 may be the D gene (5 bases each). This CDR3 comprises 15 residues. The germline V gene encodes CDR1 MNHNS and CDR2 SASEGT. V lost 7 bases and J 5 bases, leaving 18 bases between the germline ends. The CDR3 DNA reads as TGTGCCAGCACCCGCAGGGAGAACTTGAACAATGAGCAGTTCTTC. It specifies CASTRRENLNNEQFF.

This clone was seen only once. The genes are TRBV10-1 and TRBJ2-1; D is uncertain. Germline assignment: CDR1 WNHNN and CDR2 SYGVQD (reference sequence). The CDR3 has 13 amino acids. The V end was cut by 2 bases, the J end by 3 bases, with 5 bases between. CDR3 amino acids: CASSEGGYNEQFF. The CDR3 DNA is TGCGCCAGCAGTGAGGGTGGCTACAATGAGCAGTTCTTC.

V and J are TRBV16 and TRBJ1-5; perhaps TRBD1 as D (6 bases). Germline CDR1 KGHSY, CDR2 FQNENV. This CDR3 is built from 14 residues. With 5 bases removed from V and 4 bases from J, the gap between germline ends came to 12 bases. CDR3 sequence: CASSAAGANQPQHF. In DNA, the CDR3 is TGTGCCAGCAGCGCGGCAGGGGCTAATCAGCCCCAGCATTTT.

V usage is TRBV5-4 and J usage is TRBJ2-5; D is unresolved. Germline-derived CDR1 and CDR2 are SGHNT and YYREEE (reference sequence). Between the trimmed V and J ends, which lost 0 bases and 3 bases, there was a span of 12 bases. This CDR3 has 15 residues. In DNA, the CDR3 is TGTGCCAGCAGCTTGGGCCCAGCTTCCGAAGAGACCCAGTACTTC. Residues: CASSLGPASEETQYF.